Listed here are 23 T cell receptor beta chains from one sample, sequenced in a study of blood T cells in healthy people across ages. Primed by a sample-barcoded 5' primer and a J-beta primer mix, a second PCR proceeded for about 6 to 11 cycles. TCRdb fed the 5' RACE reads into MiXCR, producing one record per CDR3 protein. The sample has some 780,000 distinct CDR3 sequences, approximately 53% seen once. Sequences were obtained from blood. These receptor sequences come from a man in his forties in good health.

This chain joins TRBV11-2 and TRBJ1-2; tentative D call: TRBD1 (5 bases). Trimming shortened V by 4 bases and J by 7 bases, and 19 bases separated the two germline ends. This CDR3 contains 15 residues. CDR1 and CDR2 (germline): SGHAT, FQNNGV. CDR3 loop: CASSSIASRAGGYTF. Here the CDR3 DNA reads TGTGCCAGCAGCTCCATCGCCTCCAGGGCTGGTGGCTACACCTTC.

The sample holds many counts of this clonotype. The V and J genes are TRBV29-1 and TRBJ2-7, with 10 bases that match TRBD1. The CDR3 sequence is 13 residues long. Germline values: CDR1 SQVTM, CDR2 ANQGSEA. With V trimmed by 7 bases and J by 5 bases, 8 bases remained unmatched. The CDR3: CSARRDRGNEQYF. CDR3 bases: TGCAGCGCAAGAAGGGACAGGGGAAACGAGCAGTACTTC.

This clonotype has only a few counts. The CDR3 nucleotides read TGTGCCAGCAGCCGGGACCATGGCACAGATACGCAGTATTTT. As protein: CASSRDHGTDTQYF. The rearrangement joins TRBV11-2 to TRBJ2-3; possibly TRBD1 or TRBD2 for D (5 bases each). Germline-derived CDR1 and CDR2 are SGHAT and FQNNGV. The V end lost 5 bases, the J end lost 1 base, and 10 bases lay between the germline ends. The CDR3 is 14 residues long.

V and J are TRBV20-1 and TRBJ2-5, with 8 bases aligning to TRBD1. CDR1 and CDR2 from the germline V gene are DFQATT and SNEGSKA (reference sequence). The CDR3 extends over 11 amino acids. The V segment lost 7 bases and the J segment 2 bases; nucleotides outside the gene matches: 0. The CDR3 is CSGQGQETQYF. The DNA of the CDR3 is TGCAGTGGACAGGGGCAAGAGACCCAGTACTTC.

The chain has TRBV20-1 and TRBJ1-3; D gene unclear. V shed 3 bases and J shed 3 bases, with 6 bases lying between them. The length of the CDR3 is 12 residues. From germline, CDR1 is DFQATT and CDR2 SNEGSKA (reference sequence). The DNA of the CDR3 is TGCAGTGCTAGTCTAAGTGGAAACACCATATATTTT. This codes for CSASLSGNTIYF.

The chain employs TRBV3-1 and TRBJ2-4, with 10 nucleotides matching TRBD2. The J call could be wrong; TRBJ2-7 is a better fit for the DNA end. The CDR3 covers 17 residues. The germline V gene has CDR1 LGHDT and CDR2 YNNKEL (reference sequence). For the CDR3, the DNA is TGTGCCAGCAGCCAGTCATGGGCTAGCGGGAGATCGTACGAGCAGTACTTC. Its protein product is CASSQSWASGRSYEQYF.

The chain carries TRBV15 and TRBJ2-7; no firm D call. Germline loops: CDR1 LNHNV, CDR2 YYDKDF (reference sequence). CDR3 length equals 13 residues. V shed 0 bases and J shed 3 bases, with 6 bases lying between them. This CDR3 is CATSRDYIYEQYF. The CDR3 DNA reads as TGTGCCACCAGCAGAGATTATATCTACGAGCAGTACTTC.

This chain joins TRBV24-1 and TRBJ2-5, with TRBD1 matching over 9 bases. V gave up 5 bases and J gave up 0 bases; unmatched junction bases: 6. Germline CDR1 and CDR2: KGHDR and SFDVKD. The CDR3 covers 16 residues. As DNA, the CDR3 is TGTGCCACCAGTGTAGGGAGGGACAGGGACCAAGAGACCCAGTACTTC. The encoded protein is CATSVGRDRDQETQYF.

This chain uses TRBV6-2 or TRBV6-3 with TRBJ2-3, with 9 bases fitting TRBD2. The germline V gene has CDR1 MNHEY and CDR2 SVGEGT. CDR3 length equals 17 residues. The ends lost 0 bases at V and 1 base at J; junction bases unmatched: 5. Here the CDR3 reads CASSYSISGSGTDTQYF. The CDR3 nucleotides are TGTGCCAGCAGTTACTCGATTAGCGGGAGCGGCACAGATACGCAGTATTTT.

The rearrangement uses TRBV4-3 and TRBJ2-7; D is perhaps TRBD1 or TRBD2 (6 bases each). With the DNA end fitting TRBJ2-5 better, the J assignment may be wrong. This CDR3 is 14 amino acids long. The V gene's germline CDR1 is LGHNA and CDR2 YSLEER. The CDR3 coding sequence is TGCGCCAGCAGCCAAGATGGGGGGCTGGGGACCCAGTACTTC. Translation gives CASSQDGGLGTQYF.

The chain carries TRBV7-2 and TRBJ2-1; D is possibly TRBD1 (5 bases). CDR1 is SGHTA and CDR2 is FQGNSA in the germline V gene. V was cut by 3 bases and J by 12 bases, with 21 bases left in between. The CDR3 runs 15 residues. CDR3 protein: CASSFDRHPSWGQFF. CDR3 sequence (DNA): TGTGCCAGCAGCTTTGACAGACACCCCTCTTGGGGGCAGTTCTTC.

The table lists this clonotype with a count of one. The V gene is TRBV7-9, the J gene TRBJ2-5, with D possibly matching TRBD1 (6 bases). This CDR3 is built from 15 residues. The germline V and J ends were trimmed by 4 bases and 4 bases, with 16 bases remaining between them. Germline CDR1 reads SEHNR; CDR2 reads FQNEAQ (reference sequence). CDR3 DNA: TGTGCCAGCAGCTCGGCCCGGAACAGGGCAGAGACCCAGTACTTC. Encoded protein: CASSSARNRAETQYF.

This clonotype was seen a handful of times. This chain joins TRBV27 and TRBJ1-2, with TRBD1 matching 7 bases. V lost 3 bases, J lost 4 bases, and 8 bases stayed unmatched. CDR1 and CDR2 (germline): MNHEY, SMNVEV (reference sequence). CDR3 length equals 15 residues. CDR3 DNA: TGTGCCAGCAGTTTGTCCCCAGGGGGGGGCTATGGCTACACCTTC. Its protein product is CASSLSPGGGYGYTF.

This clonotype has just a few counts. This sequence joins TRBV7-6 and TRBJ2-5; tentatively, D is TRBD1 (6 bases). V was shortened by 5 bases and J by 5 bases, with 12 bases between the two germline ends. Germline CDR1 reads SGHVS; CDR2 reads FNYEAQ. This CDR3 region has 13 residues. CDR3 DNA sequence: TGTGCCAGCAGCCGACAGGTCGGGGAGACCCAGTACTTC. Protein sequence: CASSRQVGETQYF. Combining the CDR3 with reference TRBV7-6 and TRBJ2-5 gives the whole variable domain GAGVSQSPRYKVTKRGQDVALRCDPISGHVSLYWYRQALGQGPEFLTYFNYEAQQDKSGLPNDRFSAERPEGSISTLTIQRTEQRDSAMYRCASSRQVGETQYFGPGTRLLVL.

This clonotype was observed many times. This chain connects TRBV27 to TRBJ1-4; D perhaps matches TRBD1 (5 bases). CDR1 and CDR2 (germline): MNHEY, SMNVEV (reference sequence). The V and J ends lost 7 bases and 0 bases respectively, with 18 bases between them. This CDR3 is built from 17 residues. CDR3 region: CASTPRGVSATNEKLFF. CDR3 in DNA: TGTGCCAGCACCCCGCGGGGGGTATCTGCAACTAATGAAAAACTGTTTTTT.

This chain joins TRBV6-9 and TRBJ1-2; 7 bases align to TRBD1. V lost 6 bases to trimming and J lost 5 bases; unmatched junction nucleotides: 12. The germline gives CDR1 MNHGY, CDR2 SVAAGI. The CDR3 totals 15 residues. The CDR3 DNA is TGTGCCAGCAGACAAAATGACAGGGACCTATATGGCTACACCTTC. Amino acids: CASRQNDRDLYGYTF.

The chain links TRBV7-3 to TRBJ1-1; D is ambiguous. CDR1 is SGHTA, CDR2 FQGTGA, per germline. Trimming removed 4 bases from V and 0 bases from J, with 9 bases in between. This CDR3 spans 14 amino acids. CDR3 nucleotides: TGTGCCAGCAGCTCCATGGCAGTGAACACTGAAGCTTTCTTT. Translating it yields CASSSMAVNTEAFF. Complete variable domain (other parts from reference TRBV7-3 and TRBJ1-1): GAGVSQTPSNKVTEKGKYVELRCDPISGHTALYWYRQSLGQGPEFLIYFQGTGAADDSGLPNDRFFAVRPEGSVSTLKIQRTERGDSAVYLCASSSMAVNTEAFFGQGTRLTVV.

V and J are TRBV14 and TRBJ1-2, with D perhaps TRBD1 (6 bases). CDR1 is SGHDN, CDR2 FVKESK, per germline. Trimming stripped 5 bases from V and 8 bases from J, with 15 bases between. The CDR3 sequence is 13 residues long. The CDR3 protein is CASSKIEGGGYTF. Here the CDR3 DNA reads TGTGCCAGCAGCAAAATTGAGGGGGGCGGCTACACCTTC.

Regarding this clonotype: Possible read error: a much larger clone is one base away. The genes are TRBV6-2 or TRBV6-3 and TRBJ2-5, with 12 bases aligning to TRBD2. The better agreement between TRBJ2-1 and the DNA end casts doubt on the J call. The CDR3 is made up of 16 amino acids. Germline CDR1 MNHEY, CDR2 SVGEGT. The CDR3 DNA follows: TGTGCCAGCAGTTACCTAGCGGGAGGGTACCAAGAGACCCAGTTCTTC. Residues: CASSYLAGGYQETQFF.

The J gene is TRBJ2-7, the V gene TRBV10-3; the match to TRBD1 covers 9 bases. V lost 8 bases to trimming and J lost 0 bases; unmatched junction nucleotides: 11. The CDR3 is 16 residues long. Germline CDR1 and CDR2: ENHRY and SYGVKD. The CDR3 is CAIGGAVGQGSYEQYF. The DNA for the CDR3 is TGTGCCATCGGGGGTGCGGTGGGACAGGGCTCCTACGAGCAGTACTTC.

This clonotype has a count of ten or more. The rearrangement links TRBV7-3 to TRBJ2-6; D not certain. This CDR3 region has 14 residues. V was trimmed by 1 base and J by 4 bases, leaving 5 bases between them. Germline V CDR1 and CDR2: SGHTA, FQGTGA. In DNA, the CDR3 is TGTGCCAGCAGCTTAAAGAGCGGGGCCAACGTCCTGACTTTC. It encodes CASSLKSGANVLTF.

The sample holds a few counts of this clonotype. V usage is TRBV14 and J usage is TRBJ2-7, with a weak D call TRBD2 (5 bases). The DNA end is more similar to TRBJ2-5, so the J call may be wrong. Germline V lookup: CDR1 SGHDN, CDR2 FVKESK. This CDR3 is 20 amino acids long. CDR3 protein: CASSHGDGGIFASRVWTQYF. The DNA of the CDR3 is TGTGCCAGCAGCCACGGGGATGGTGGTATCTTCGCATCTCGAGTATGGACCCAGTACTTC.

V gene TRBV2 combines with J gene TRBJ2-7, with D possibly matching TRBD2 (6 bases). The length of the CDR3 is 19 residues. Trimming cost V 0 bases and J 7 bases, with 28 bases left between them. CDR1 is SNHLY and CDR2 is FYNNEI in the germline V gene. The CDR3 DNA reads as TGTGCCAGCAGTGAAGCCGGGGCCCCTTGGAGGGTACTTCTGGGGGAGCAGTACTTC. Protein: CASSEAGAPWRVLLGEQYF.